This TCR beta chain emerged from a study of cytomegalovirus exposure and HLA in healthy donors. The study ran its PCR with 60 Vbeta and 13 Jbeta primers. TCRdb keeps only in-frame clones here, not all; method: immunoSEQ multiplex PCR. The sample carries around 200,000 clones, 70% to 80% recorded once. In germline, CDR1 is LGHNA, CDR2 YSLEER. The CDR3 loop spans 16 amino acids. Trimming took off 0 bases at V and 2 bases at J, with 8 bases between the two ends. This chain links TRBV4-3 with TRBJ2-6; the D is unclear. The sequenced material came from PBMCs. The receptor was isolated from a woman aged 55-70 years in good health and CMV-seropositive. Here the CDR3 DNA reads TGCGCCAGCAGCCAAGATTTCAGGCCTGGGGCCAACGTCCTGACTTTC. This codes for CASSQDFRPGANVLTF.